Given below is one T cell receptor (beta chain) in context. What it binds is unknown. The sample originates from a study of blood T cells in healthy people across ages. Alongside a J-beta primer mix, a sample-barcoded 5' primer served in a second PCR lasting roughly 7 to 11 cycles. All samples gave at least 2.5 million CDR3-containing paired-end reads. TCRdb reprocessed the 5' RACE reads via MiXCR and lists one record per CDR3 protein. The sample comprises 700,000 to 850,000 distinct CDR3 sequences, roughly 53% of which are singletons, and approximately 40% rests with the top ten. Overall study results and limits: Unsorted PBMC material precluded a definitive naive versus antigen-experienced comparison. TCR beta diversity per million T cells fell roughly linearly with age. Naive T cell percentage showed a strong correlation with the diversity of TCR beta.

From germline, CDR1 is KGHDR and CDR2 SFDVKD. Trimming stripped 4 bases from V and 1 base from J, with 13 bases between. The length of the CDR3 is 16 residues. The clonotype originates from a man older than 75 in good health. The source material was blood. The V and J genes are TRBV24-1 and TRBJ2-1; a possible D gene is TRBD1 (6 bases). This CDR3 is CATSDPTGVSYNEQFF. Written as DNA, the CDR3 is TGTGCCACCAGTGACCCGACAGGCGTTTCCTACAATGAGCAGTTCTTC.